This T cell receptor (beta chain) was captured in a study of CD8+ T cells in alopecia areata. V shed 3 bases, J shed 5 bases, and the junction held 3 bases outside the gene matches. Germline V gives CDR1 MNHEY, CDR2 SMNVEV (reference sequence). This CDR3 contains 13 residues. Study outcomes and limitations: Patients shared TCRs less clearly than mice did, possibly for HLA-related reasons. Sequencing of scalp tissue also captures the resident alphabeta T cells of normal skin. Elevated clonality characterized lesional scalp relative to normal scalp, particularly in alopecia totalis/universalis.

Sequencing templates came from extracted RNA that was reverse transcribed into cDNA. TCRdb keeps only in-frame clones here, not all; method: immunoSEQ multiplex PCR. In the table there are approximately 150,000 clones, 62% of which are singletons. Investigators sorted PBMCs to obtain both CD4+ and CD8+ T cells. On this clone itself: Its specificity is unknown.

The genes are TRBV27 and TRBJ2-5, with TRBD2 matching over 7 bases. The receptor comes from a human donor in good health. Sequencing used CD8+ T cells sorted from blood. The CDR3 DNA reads TGTGCCAGCAGTTTGGTGGGGGGGGAGACCCAGTACTTC. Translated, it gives CASSLVGGETQYF.